This T cell receptor (beta chain) was retrieved from a study of cytomegalovirus exposure and HLA in healthy donors (dated by TCRdb to 2016 to 2017). In terms of the full investigation: According to an earlier analysis of several hundred of the donors, 150 million to 200 million T cells yielded roughly 100 million unique TCR beta sequences and approximately 280 Gb of sequence data. Approximately 300 gigabases of sequencing data and around 90 million unique TCR sequences made up an early release that covered approximately 650 HLA-typed donors. Of the 350 to 450 genotyped donors, 81% fell in the genetic ancestry cluster associated with self-reported Caucasian donors. The study aimed to test whether signatures of past pathogen exposure could be identified by cataloging public T cell receptors. The study profiled the T cell repertoires of hundreds of subjects by immunosequencing and related them to cytomegalovirus serostatus. Besides the first cohort of 666 subjects, a separate validation cohort made up of over 95 different subjects was used. To predict cytomegalovirus infection status, the study brought together high-throughput TCR immunosequencing, statistical association of individual TCRs with disease status, and machine learning. To study patterns of TCR occurrence, a later analysis re-analyzed previously published TCR beta repertoires from around 660 donors and added high-resolution HLA genotyping. The later analysis used no new phenotypic data to find candidate immune exposures, relying instead on TCR beta sequences and their occurrence across donors. An earlier analysis of about 600 of the donors used high-throughput TCR beta sequencing to judge whether each TCR beta V gene segment behaved as functional or pseudogenic. Donor age, sex, ethnicity and CMV serostatus were compiled together with the repertoire data. A later genetic analysis took genome-wide SNP genotypes for about 55% of the roughly 670 donors and used that subset as a discovery cohort. Every repertoire in the discovery cohort had been generated on one and the same sequencing platform. HLA typing covered class I and class II loci at four-digit resolution. The number of typed donors differed by locus: roughly 629-630 for A, B, C, DRB1 and DQB1; roughly 510 for DQA1; approximately 600 for DPA1; and about 450 for DPB1. Roughly 5 DR-DQ haplotypes were handled as single units for association and clustering, since linkage in the cohort was strong. On average, around 240,000 unique TCR beta nucleotide sequences were sequenced per donor among 398 genotyped donors of the cohort, with roughly 18% of those sequences being non-productive.

The cohort comprised fewer than 750 healthy bone marrow donors. At the time of sampling, all cohort members were nominally healthy, though unrecorded immune exposures were likely present. The donor was CMV seropositive and belonged to the group of 250 to 300 seropositive cohort members. A peripheral blood sample was provided by each donor, and peripheral blood mononuclear cells were used for TCR beta sequencing. The Qiagen DNeasy Blood Extraction Kit was used to extract genomic DNA from the blood cell samples. Summary of the overall study and its limitations: According to a later genetic analysis, donors in an Asian-associated ancestry cluster had fewer N-insertions in productive TCRs than the approximately 630-donor mean. Because counts were too low, seventeen rarely observed V segments, including chromosome 9 orphons, were left out of the earlier analysis of about 500 of the donors. A further reported finding was that TCR beta sequences accurately predicted the HLA-A and HLA-B alleles for most subjects in the first cohort. An earlier analysis of approximately 530 of the donors showed that most TCR beta V segments appeared in productive rearrangements either about 90% or about 30% of the time, which broadly matched IMGT annotations. A later analysis associated 16,951 TCR beta sequences with specific HLA alleles at a false discovery rate of 0.05. Most TCR sequences were seen in very few donors, while some public TCRs were found in many individuals. The sequencing pipeline was judged likely to have produced a cluster of highly shared sequence variants as a technical artifact. Because HLA typing was unavailable for some donors at each locus, only the typed subset was used in association tests. A few of the identified cytomegalovirus-associated TCR beta chains were confirmed in vitro to be specific for cytomegalovirus antigens. In a later analysis, most CMV-associated TCR beta chains were found to appear HLA-restricted, with HLA associations seemingly driven largely by CMV exposure. When HLA alleles, especially DR and DQ, strongly co-occurred, attributing TCR associations to individual alleles was difficult. Linkage disequilibrium might explain the correlated functional status among segregating V segments, but an unknown experimental factor could not be ruled out. In a later analysis, TCR association rates were found to vary across HLA loci, with the most associated TCRs seen for DRB1 alleles and the fewest for HLA-C alleles. For the cohort, immune exposure information was limited to CMV serostatus. Only TCR beta chains were sequenced in this cohort, and the absence of alpha or paired-chain data limited detectable features. An association between a missense DCLRE1C variant and V-gene and J-gene trimming of TCR beta chains was found in a later genetic analysis and replicated in an independent cohort. Sequencing depth was assumed to be roughly uniform across donors in the presence/absence analyses, though that assumption may not hold. In a later analysis, several top co-occurrence clusters were reported to appear linked to parvovirus B19, influenza, CMV and Epstein-Barr virus. Because the 87-base-pair reads could not distinguish some IMGT-functional V segments, including TRBV6-2 and TRBV6-3, those segments were excluded. Compared with equally common non-associated chains, HLA-associated TCR beta chains in a later analysis were more clonally expanded and had lower generation probabilities. The study gave a list of about 170 TCR beta chains associated with cytomegalovirus. It was suggested by the authors that the approach could potentially be generalized to other disease states and immunological phenotypes. Cytomegalovirus status was reported to be diagnosed by the classifier with high specificity and sensitivity in both the original and validation cohorts.

The library was obtained by the immunoSEQ multiplex PCR assay. For the multiplex PCR, a mixture combining 60 forward primers for TCR Vbeta segments and 13 reverse primers for TCR Jbeta segments was used. The CDR3 region of rearranged TCR beta genes was amplified from genomic DNA by a multiplex PCR assay. The amplified TCR beta libraries were sequenced on the Illumina HiSeq System as 87-base-pair reads. The study's processing was this. In a later analysis, some 80 million unique TCR beta chains were counted across the approximately 620 repertoires, and approximately 11 million of these chains were shared by at least two donors. A nearest-neighbor algorithm error-corrected the raw reads and collapsed the reads into unique sequences, merging closely related sequences to remove PCR and sequencing errors. V, D and J gene segments were assigned by aligning CDR3 sequences to IMGT reference sequences. For a sequence to be retained, a match of at least six nucleotides was required to both a V gene segment and a J gene segment. A rearrangement was called productive if the CDR3 had no stop codons and remained in frame with V and J, and every other rearrangement was called non-productive. Following IMGT convention, CDR3 was defined as the stretch from the second conserved V-encoded cysteine up to the conserved J-encoded phenylalanine. Sequences without an unambiguous match to a single V gene segment were excluded from the earlier analysis of several hundred of the donors. In an earlier analysis of 587 of the donors, V segments were called functional above 56.7% productive rearrangements and were called segregating when the between-donor standard deviation exceeded 5%. A statistical classification framework was built for diagnosing cytomegalovirus status from the catalog of TCR beta chain sequences. V and J gene assignment, in a later analysis, came from comparing TCR nucleotide sequences with IMGT/GENE-DB human TR gene sequences. In a later analysis, CDR3 sequences and most-parsimonious VDJ recombination scenarios were assigned using the TCRdist pipeline. In a later analysis, each TCR beta chain was defined by its CDR3 amino acid sequence together with its V-gene family, and reads lacking a unique V-gene family were excluded. As a way to deal with suspected cross-contamination and a sequencing artifact, a later analysis dropped roughly 600 nucleotide sequences that were highly shared and had low generation probability. A later analysis calculated a clonal expansion index for each public chain from normalized within-repertoire ranks of inferred template counts. A later analysis computed generation probabilities with a VDJ recombination model fitted to out-of-frame rearrangements, and checked the results against IGoR. In a later analysis, TCR-TCR, TCR-HLA and TCR-CMV co-occurrence was scored with hypergeometric tests, and a repertoire-size bias correction was applied to TCR pairs. A later analysis estimated false discovery rates by permuting HLA or CMV assignments 20 times. In a later analysis, co-occurring TCRs were grouped using DBSCAN, with TCRdist sequence similarity added in when clustering inside HLA-allele-positive subsets. Repertoires with fewer than 30,000 or more than 120,000 public chains were left out of co-occurrence clustering, as were about 5 repertoires with anomalous nucleotide sharing. TCRdb carries this immuneACCESS record with in-frame sequences only. Its versions omit some clonotypes, under half of them owing to an unresolved V gene in the studies checked, with the rest unexplained. From that table come the V and J calls and clone size; the DNA was used to work out D and trimming. In this sample the table shows about 200,000 clones, about four fifths of which occur a single time. The top ten clones comprise approximately 1.8% of the sample.

The V and J ends are trimmed by 2 bases and 0 bases, leaving 11 bases between them. CDR1 and CDR2 are drawn from the germline V gene: SGHRS, YFSETQ. Counted from cysteine to phenylalanine, this CDR3 has 15 amino acids. The sequence is cut down to CDR3 DNA, 45 bases in frame from base 1. Points on this clone: This receptor's antigen is unknown. Per-nucleotide qualities are absent, and no much larger clonotype sits a single base away.

The specimen sequenced was PBMCs. The chain is made from TRBV5-1 and TRBJ1-1, with the D gene not clear enough to name. The TCR comes from a man aged 35 to 55 in good health and CMV-seropositive. The nucleotide sequence reads as follows: TGCGCCAGCAGCTTTGGAGGGCAGTTGAACACTGAAGCTTTCTTT. It codes for CASSFGGQLNTEAFF.